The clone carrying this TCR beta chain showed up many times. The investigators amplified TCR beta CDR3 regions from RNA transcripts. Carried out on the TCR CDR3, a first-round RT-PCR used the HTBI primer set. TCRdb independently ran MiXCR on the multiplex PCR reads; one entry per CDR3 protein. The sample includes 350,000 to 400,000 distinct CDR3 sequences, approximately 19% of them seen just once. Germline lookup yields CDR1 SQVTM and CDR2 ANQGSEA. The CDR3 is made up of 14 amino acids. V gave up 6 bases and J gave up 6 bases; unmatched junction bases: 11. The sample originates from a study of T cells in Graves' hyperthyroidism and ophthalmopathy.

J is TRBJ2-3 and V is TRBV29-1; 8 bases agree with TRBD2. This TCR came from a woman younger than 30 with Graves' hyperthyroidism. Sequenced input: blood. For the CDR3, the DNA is TGCAGCGTGGCTAAGGCGGGGGGCGGGGATACGCAGTATTTT. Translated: CSVAKAGGGDTQYF.